The clone carrying this T cell receptor (beta chain) occurred a few times. Its specificity is unknown. This sample is drawn from a study of T cell repertoires in cytomegalovirus infection. Study-level information: It can be stated that public TCR beta signatures indicated CMV infection as well as a matching HLA type.

V was pared by 7 bases and J by 2 bases, with 18 bases between. The CDR3 is 16 residues long. Per the germline V gene, CDR1 is MDHEN and CDR2 is SYDVKM. Study-wide results and caveats: Accumulated public TCR beta family frequency recognized individuals carrying CMV together with the relevant HLA. Dominating the ex vivo response were TCR beta clonotypes that were CMV-specific and HLA-C-restricted.

Using its own MiXCR run on the reads, TCRdb lists one record per CDR3 protein. Of under 250,000 distinct CDR3 sequences listed, 9% to 15% were seen once; the top ten hold approximately 1.6%. The gene calls are TRBV28 and TRBJ1-5; possible D gene TRBD1, 6 bases. This clonotype was sampled from a human donor in good health (CMV status not recorded). Some clones in this sample may be carry-over from other donors' samples. Specimen: PBMCs. This CDR3 is CASTRGGRGRNQPQHF. DNA for the CDR3: TGTGCCAGCACCCGAGGGGGGCGGGGGCGCAATCAGCCCCAGCATTTT.